This TCR beta chain was found in a study of blood T cell repertoires in COVID-19. Study-level background: Donors in the United States, Italy and Spain gave samples during acute or convalescent COVID-19.

TCRdb keeps only in-frame clones here, not all; method: immunoSEQ multiplex PCR. The sample includes under 150,000 clones, roughly 80% seen only once; the top ten take about 18%. The source of this sequence is a man aged 30-40 years who had recovered from COVID-19. Material: PBMCs or T cells enriched from blood (not recorded which).

The CDR3 reads CASSQAAGTGEETQYF. CDR3 sequence (DNA): TGTGCCAGCAGCCAAGCTGCCGGGACAGGGGAAGAGACCCAGTACTTC. This rearrangement joins TRBV4-2 to TRBJ2-5; 10 nucleotides agree with TRBD1. CDR1 is LGHNA and CDR2 is YNFKEQ in the germline V gene. The CDR3 has 16 amino acids. V lost 1 base to trimming and J lost 3 bases; unmatched junction nucleotides: 5.